These T cell receptor beta chains were read from a single sample in a study of T-cell reconstitution after alpha-beta-depleted transplantation in children. MiXCR was run by TCRdb on the PCR reads, yielding one entry per CDR3 protein. This sample yields about 610,000 distinct CDR3 sequences, of which about 10% are seen a single time; about 4% belongs to the top ten. Specimen: PBMCs from the stem cell graft donor, collected from the stem cell graft. The receptors were gathered from a human donor who donated a stem cell graft to a child with acute myeloid leukemia. CDR3s include the opening cysteine and the closing phenylalanine or tryptophan. Fields, in order: V gene, clone size, J gene, D gene, CDR3 DNA, CDR3 protein. A D gene is named only where the DNA matches it firmly. A clone size is listed for some rows: how often the clone was seen (once, few, many), or a class if it is expanded.

V: TRBV29-1
size: NA
J: TRBJ1-5
D: NA
DNA: TGCAGCTTGGTCCCGGGGGGCGCAGAGAGCAATCAGCCCCAGCATTTT
CDR3: CSLVPGGAESNQPQHF

V: TRBV6-5
size: few
J: TRBJ1-3
D: NA
DNA: TGTGCCAGCAGTTCCAAAGCCGGGGCGATCTCTGGAAACACCATATATTTT
CDR3: CASSSKAGAISGNTIYF

V: TRBV20-1
size: few
J: TRBJ2-4
D: TRBD2
DNA: TGCAGTCAGGGACTAGGAGGGACCAAAAACATTCAGTACTTC
CDR3: CSQGLGGTKNIQYF

V: TRBV20-1
size: few
J: TRBJ1-4
D: NA
DNA: TGCAGTGCTCATCCAACGACCGGCAGGGTGGGTGAAAAACTGTTTTTT
CDR3: CSAHPTTGRVGEKLFF

V: TRBV20-1
size: few
J: TRBJ2-5
D: TRBD1
DNA: TGCAGTGCTAGCCCCCGACAGGGGCGAGGGATCCAGTACTTC
CDR3: CSASPRQGRGIQYF

V: TRBV15
size: NA
J: TRBJ2-1
D: NA
DNA: TGTGCCACCAGCAGGGGGGCCGGGTCTAAGTTCTTC
CDR3: CATSRGAGSKFF

V: TRBV25-1
size: few
J: TRBJ2-3
D: TRBD2
DNA: TGTGCCAGCAGTGAATCTACGCTAGCGGGAGGGCCGAAAGATACGCAGTATTTT
CDR3: CASSESTLAGGPKDTQYF

V: TRBV15
size: NA
J: TRBJ2-7
D: NA
DNA: TGTGCCACCAGCAGAGAACGTCCAAGGAACGAGCAGTACTTC
CDR3: CATSRERPRNEQYF

V: TRBV18
size: NA
J: TRBJ2-1
D: TRBD2
DNA: TGTGCCAGCTCACCACTGTCCGGGAGGGCCCCCAATGAGCAGTTCTTC
CDR3: CASSPLSGRAPNEQFF

V: TRBV27
size: NA
J: TRBJ1-2
D: NA
DNA: TGTGCCAGCAGTTTATCGGGGGTAGGCTACACCTTC
CDR3: CASSLSGVGYTF

V: TRBV7-2
size: many
J: TRBJ2-3
D: TRBD1
DNA: TGTGCCAGCAGCTCAGGACAGGGTCCAGATACGCAGTATTTT
CDR3: CASSSGQGPDTQYF

V: TRBV4-2
size: NA
J: TRBJ2-5
D: TRBD2
DNA: TGTGCCAGCAGCCAAGATGTGGGAGGGGAAGAGACCCAGTACTTC
CDR3: CASSQDVGGEETQYF

V: TRBV24-1
size: few
J: TRBJ2-1
D: NA
DNA: TGTGCCACCAGTAAGCCTGGGACGGGAAATGAGCAGTTCTTC
CDR3: CATSKPGTGNEQFF

V: TRBV7-2
size: few
J: TRBJ2-4
D: NA
DNA: TGTGCCAGCAGCTTTGATCAGGCCCGAGACATTCAGTACTTC
CDR3: CASSFDQARDIQYF

V: TRBV4-3
size: few
J: TRBJ2-7
D: NA
DNA: TGCGCCAGCAGCCAAAGCTCATTCTCCTACGAGCAGTACTTC
CDR3: CASSQSSFSYEQYF